This T cell receptor beta chain appears in the sequencing data of a study of T cells in Graves' hyperthyroidism and ophthalmopathy. Study outcomes and limitations: Most expanded thyroid clonotypes above 0.001 recurred in blood.

The study defined stable Graves' hyperthyroidism as no ophthalmopathy progression within 18 months. Those with hyperthyroidism were 18 to 65 years old, newly diagnosed, and ill for under 2 months. Regions amplified from RNA transcripts were the TCR beta CDR3 regions. The HTBI primer set served for first-round RT-PCR of the TCR CDR3. TCRdb fed the multiplex PCR reads into MiXCR, producing one record per CDR3 protein. The data hold about 540,000 distinct CDR3 sequences, with roughly 50% observed a single time. V lost 5 bases, J lost 8 bases, and 15 bases lay in between. Germline-derived CDR1 and CDR2 are SQVTM and ANQGSEA. There are 12 residues in the CDR3. This clonotype was counted a single time. Its specificity is unknown.

This sequence originates from a woman aged 18-30 years with Graves' hyperthyroidism. The chain employs TRBV29-1 and TRBJ1-2; D possibly corresponds to TRBD1 (6 bases). Sample: peripheral blood or thyroid tissue (not recorded which). This chain's CDR3 is CSVRAGDEGYTF. The CDR3 DNA reads as TGCAGCGTTAGGGCAGGGGATGAAGGCTACACCTTC.